This T cell receptor (beta chain) was profiled in a study of blood T cell repertoires in COVID-19. Study background: T cells, B-cell-depleted T cells, or PBMCs provided the cDNA or gDNA that served as material.

Data came from immunoSEQ multiplex PCR; TCRdb stores just in-frame clones and leaves some out. The sample lists tens of thousands of clones; 83% were seen once. The sample was peripheral blood. The sequence came from a man between 70 and 80 years old with active COVID-19.

CDR3 DNA: TGTGCCAGCAGCCGGAGAGACGGGTGGAACACCTTC. As protein: CASSRRDGWNTF. The chain recombines TRBV7-9 with TRBJ1-2; D gene uncertain. V lost 5 bases and J 12 bases, leaving 16 bases between the germline ends. In germline, CDR1 is SEHNR, CDR2 FQNEAQ (reference sequence). The CDR3 has 12 amino acids. The whole variable domain, filled in from reference TRBV7-9 and TRBJ1-2, reads DTGVSQNPRHKITKRGQNVTFRCDPISEHNRLYWYRQTLGQGPEFLTYFQNEAQLEKSRLLSDRFSAERPKGSFSTLEIQRTEQGDSAMYLCASSRRDGWNTFGSGTRLTVV.